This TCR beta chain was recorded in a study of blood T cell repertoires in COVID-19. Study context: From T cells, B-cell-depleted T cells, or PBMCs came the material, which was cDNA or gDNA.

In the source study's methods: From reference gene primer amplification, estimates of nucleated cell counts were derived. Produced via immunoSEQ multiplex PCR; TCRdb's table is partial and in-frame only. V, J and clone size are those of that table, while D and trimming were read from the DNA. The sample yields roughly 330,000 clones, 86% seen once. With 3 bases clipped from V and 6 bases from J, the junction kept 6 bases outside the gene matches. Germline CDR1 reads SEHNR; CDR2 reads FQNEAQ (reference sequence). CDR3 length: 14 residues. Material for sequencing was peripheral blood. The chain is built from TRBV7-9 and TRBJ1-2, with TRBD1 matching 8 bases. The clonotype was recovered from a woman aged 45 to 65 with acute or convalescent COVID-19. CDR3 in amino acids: CASSLYQGANGYTF. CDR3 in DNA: TGTGCCAGCAGCTTGTATCAGGGGGCTAATGGCTACACCTTC.